This T cell receptor (beta chain) was recovered during a study of blood T cell repertoires in COVID-19. Study context: Spain, Italy and the United States supplied samples that represented acute and convalescent COVID-19. Sample material is recorded as cDNA or gDNA derived from T cells, B-cell-depleted T cells, or PBMCs.

Germline CDR1 SGHDN, CDR2 FVKESK. This CDR3 comprises 14 residues. The ends lost 4 bases at V and 6 bases at J; junction bases unmatched: 4. Authors' data handling: Reference gene primer amplification gave nucleated cell count estimates. The assay was immunoSEQ multiplex PCR, and TCRdb's table has in-frame clones only and misses some. That table furnishes V, J and clone size, whereas the DNA furnished D and trimming. Altogether some 100,000 clones are present, over 85% being singletons, with the ten largest covering around 5.7%. Sequenced input: peripheral blood. This chain connects TRBV14 to TRBJ2-3; 10 bases are a match to TRBD2. This clonotype originated in a man between 65 and 85 years old with acute or convalescent COVID-19. CDR3 sequence: CASSRRTSGDTQYF. The CDR3, as DNA: TGTGCCAGCAGCCGCCGGACTAGCGGTGATACGCAGTATTTT.